Shown below are 9 T cell receptor beta chains from a single sample sequenced in a study of T-cell reconstitution after alpha-beta-depleted transplantation in children. A library of TCRbeta sequences, prepared with unique molecular identifiers, was generated. Using its own MiXCR run on the PCR reads, TCRdb lists one record per CDR3 protein. The table shows 350,000 to 500,000 distinct CDR3 sequences, with over 40% occurring only once. This sample comprised PBMCs, obtained before TCRalphabeta/CD19-depleted stem cell transplant. These receptors originate from a girl aged 2-10 years with aplastic anemia, due to receive a stem cell transplant.

This clonotype was observed many times. The gene calls are TRBV12-3 or TRBV12-4 and TRBJ2-3; 7 bases are shared with TRBD1. The CDR3 totals 14 residues. With V trimmed by 3 bases and J by 8 bases, 8 bases remained unmatched. CDR3 region: CASSFRTGLGTQYF. CDR3 DNA: TGTGCCAGCAGTTTTCGGACAGGTCTAGGTACGCAGTATTTT.

The chain links TRBV6-1 to TRBJ1-4; TRBD1 matches at 10 bases. The CDR3 contains 15 residues. The V gene's germline CDR1 is MNHNS and CDR2 SASEGT. V lost 7 bases and J lost 3; bases outside the gene matches: 5. The CDR3 here is CASMDRGLANEKLFF. CDR3 nucleotide sequence: TGTGCCAGCATGGACAGGGGGTTGGCTAATGAAAAACTGTTTTTT.

This clonotype occurred once. V is TRBV12-3 or TRBV12-4 and J is TRBJ2-1; the D gene is possibly TRBD2 (6 bases). This CDR3 is 17 amino acids long. V was cut by 7 bases and J by 3 bases, with 22 bases left in between. The DNA of the CDR3 is TGTGCCAGCACCACAACCGGGATAGCGGACCACTACAATGAGCAGTTCTTC. It yields the protein CASTTTGIADHYNEQFF.

This clonotype was observed a handful of times. The chain links TRBV7-2 to TRBJ2-1; D possibly matches TRBD1 or TRBD2 (7 bases each). CDR1 is SGHTA and CDR2 is FQGNSA in the germline V gene. V was cut by 4 bases and J by 1 base, with 11 bases left in between. This CDR3 spans 15 amino acids. CDR3: CASSSRGGSYNEQFF. The CDR3 region has the DNA TGTGCCAGCAGCTCCAGGGGGGGATCCTACAATGAGCAGTTCTTC.

This clonotype occurred a few times. The chain carries TRBV2 and TRBJ2-7, with 7 bases that match TRBD2. V shed 3 bases and J 0 bases; nucleotides not matched to a gene: 5. CDR3 length: 15 residues. Germline values: CDR1 SNHLY, CDR2 FYNNEI. The CDR3 region is CASSESAGISYEQYF. CDR3 bases: TGTGCCAGCAGTGAGTCAGCGGGGATCTCCTACGAGCAGTACTTC.

This clonotype was counted a few times. The V and J genes are TRBV28 and TRBJ2-5; D might be TRBD2 (6 bases). The CDR3 runs to 15 residues. Trimming shortened V by 5 bases and J by 5 bases, and 18 bases separated the two germline ends. From germline, CDR1 is MDHEN and CDR2 SYDVKM. The chain's CDR3 is CASSSSTRERETQYF. The CDR3 DNA sequence: TGTGCCAGCAGTAGCAGCACCCGGGAGCGGGAGACCCAGTACTTC.

The genes are TRBV28 and TRBJ2-7; 8 bases align to TRBD1. The CDR3 totals 12 residues. Germline V gene sequence: CDR1 MDHEN, CDR2 SYDVKM. After removal of 4 bases from V and 10 bases from J, the junction contained 6 bases not matched to a gene. The CDR3 here is CASSSDRGSQYF. The CDR3, as DNA: TGTGCCAGCAGTTCCGACAGGGGATCCCAGTACTTC.

This clonotype was found a few times. The V call is TRBV3-1, the J call TRBJ2-3; 8 bases fit TRBD2. Trimming cost V 1 base and J 3 bases; bases outside gene matches: 6. The CDR3 length is 16 residues. The germline CDR1 and CDR2 sequences are LGHDT and YNNKEL (reference sequence). This chain's CDR3 is CASSQGRLALTDTQYF. The CDR3 DNA is TGTGCCAGCAGCCAAGGAAGACTAGCGTTGACAGATACGCAGTATTTT.

CDR3 loop: CASTGGLYYNEQFF. For the CDR3, the DNA is TGTGCCAGCACCGGGGGCCTCTATTACAATGAGCAGTTCTTC. The chain couples TRBV6-1 to TRBJ2-1, with D perhaps assigned TRBD1 or TRBD2 (6 bases each). V lost 7 bases and J 4 bases, leaving 14 bases between the germline ends. The CDR3 spans 14 residues. In germline, CDR1 is MNHNS, CDR2 SASEGT.